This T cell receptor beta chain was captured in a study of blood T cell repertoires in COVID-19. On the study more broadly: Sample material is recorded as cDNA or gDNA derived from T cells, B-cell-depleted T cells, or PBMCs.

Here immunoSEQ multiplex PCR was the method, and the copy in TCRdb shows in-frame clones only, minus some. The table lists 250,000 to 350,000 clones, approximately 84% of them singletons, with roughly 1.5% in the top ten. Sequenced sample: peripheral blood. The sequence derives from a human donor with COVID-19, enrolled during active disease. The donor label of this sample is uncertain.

CDR3 sequence (DNA): TGCGCCAGCAGCTCCCTAGCGGGAGTCAGAAGCGAGCAGTACTTC. This translates into CASSSLAGVRSEQYF. This chain links TRBV5-1 with TRBJ2-7, with 10 bases matching TRBD2. The V gene's germline CDR1 is SGHRS and CDR2 YFSETQ. V lost 3 bases, J lost 6 bases, and 9 bases stayed unmatched. This CDR3 has 15 amino acids.